A single sample gave rise to the 19 T cell receptor beta chains below, sequenced in a study of blood T cell repertoires in COVID-19. The method was immunoSEQ multiplex PCR; TCRdb's version includes in-frame clones alone and lacks a portion of them. The sample shows approximately 120,000 clones, about 82% of them seen only once. The specimen sequenced was peripheral blood. Receptor source: a human donor in a cohort sampled during active COVID-19.

The chain couples TRBV15 to TRBJ2-2; D not resolved. CDR1 and CDR2 (germline): LNHNV, YYDKDF (reference sequence). CDR3 length: 14 residues. V gave up 1 base and J gave up 2 bases, with 5 bases separating them. Here the CDR3 reads CATSRGLNTGELFF. The CDR3, as DNA: TGTGCCACCAGCAGAGGGCTTAACACCGGGGAGCTGTTTTTT.

The rearrangement uses TRBV4-1 and TRBJ1-1, with 10 bases identical to TRBD1. Unmatched junction bases numbered 7, after V lost 0 bases and J lost 0 bases. CDR1 and CDR2 from the germline V gene are MGHRA and YSYEKL. The CDR3 is 18 amino acids. CDR3 DNA sequence: TGCGCCAGCAGCCAAGAAATCGGGACAGGGGATATGAACACTGAAGCTTTCTTT. Translating gives CASSQEIGTGDMNTEAFF.

CDR3 protein: CASSPRQSPNTEAFF. The CDR3 DNA follows: TGTGCCAGCAGCCCGAGACAGTCGCCGAACACTGAAGCTTTCTTT. J is TRBJ1-1 and V is TRBV11-2, with D possibly matching TRBD1 (5 bases). Germline CDR1 SGHAT, CDR2 FQNNGV. The CDR3 is 15 residues long. The V end lost 5 bases, the J end lost 1 base, and 14 bases lay between the germline ends. Drawing the rest from reference TRBV11-2 and TRBJ1-1, the complete variable domain is EAGVAQSPRYKIIEKRQSVAFWCNPISGHATLYWYQQILGQGPKLLIQFQNNGVVDDSQLPKDRFSAERLKGVDSTLKIQPAKLEDSAVYLCASSPRQSPNTEAFFGQGTRLTVV.

The rearrangement links TRBV5-4 to TRBJ1-3; D is unclear. This CDR3 is 16 amino acids long. Germline V gene data show CDR1 as SGHNT and CDR2 as YYREEE (reference sequence). The germline V and J ends were trimmed by 4 bases and 0 bases, with 14 bases remaining between them. The CDR3 is CASSQLAESSGNTIYF. The CDR3 region has the DNA TGTGCCAGCAGCCAGTTAGCCGAAAGCTCTGGAAACACCATATATTTT.

With regard to this clone: The sample has other DNA sequences that encode this CDR3 too. The J gene is TRBJ1-6, the V gene TRBV5-6; D unclear. The CDR3 consists of 14 residues. CDR1 is SGHDT, CDR2 YYEEEE, per germline. Between the trimmed V and J ends, which lost 7 bases and 9 bases, there was a span of 17 bases. CDR3 loop: CASHSKRVSSPLHF. CDR3 nucleotide sequence: TGTGCCAGCCACTCGAAGAGGGTGAGTTCACCCCTCCACTTT.

This clone was seen a handful of times. The chain combines TRBV7-9 with TRBJ2-1, with 13 bases that match TRBD2. V gave up 1 base and J gave up 8 bases; unmatched junction bases: 2. This CDR3 is 15 amino acids long. Germline V gene data show CDR1 as SEHNR and CDR2 as FQNEAQ (reference sequence). The DNA for the CDR3 is TGTGCCAGCAGCTTAGGGACTAGCGGGAGTCATGAGCAGTTCTTC. Translating gives CASSLGTSGSHEQFF.

The V call is TRBV27, the J call TRBJ2-4; 7 bases fit TRBD1. With 6 bases clipped from V and 0 bases from J, the junction kept 14 bases outside the gene matches. This CDR3 comprises 18 residues. Germline V gene lookup returns CDR1 MNHEY and CDR2 SMNVEV (reference sequence). CDR3 amino acids: CASSRRPGQSLAKNIQYF. CDR3 bases: TGTGCCAGCAGCCGCAGACCGGGACAGAGTTTAGCCAAAAACATTCAGTACTTC.

The chain carries TRBV27 and TRBJ2-6, with D perhaps matching TRBD1 (6 bases). The CDR3 is 16 amino acids. Deletions cut 5 bases from V and 4 bases from J, with 15 bases between. Germline CDR1 reads MNHEY; CDR2 reads SMNVEV (reference sequence). The CDR3 protein is CASSPLQGSGANVLTF. In DNA, the CDR3 is TGTGCCAGCAGTCCCCTACAGGGATCCGGGGCCAACGTCCTGACTTTC.

This clone was observed a single time. The rearrangement uses TRBV2 and TRBJ1-2; unclear D gene. This CDR3 is built from 16 residues. The germline gives CDR1 SNHLY, CDR2 FYNNEI. Trimming pared 8 bases from V and 4 bases from J, leaving 23 bases between. The CDR3: CASGQDPRTDFYGYTF. DNA for the CDR3: TGTGCCAGCGGGCAGGATCCCCGGACGGACTTCTATGGCTACACCTTC.

The chain carries TRBV2 and TRBJ2-3, with 7 bases fitting TRBD2. Germline V lookup: CDR1 SNHLY, CDR2 FYNNEI. The CDR3 consists of 14 residues. V shed 7 bases and J 2 bases; nucleotides not matched to a gene: 6. CDR3 nucleotide sequence: TGTGCCAGCACCCCCGGGGGGTTCACAGATACGCAGTATTTT. Translating gives CASTPGGFTDTQYF.

The V gene is TRBV11-2, the J gene TRBJ2-1, with TRBD1 as a possible D gene (6 bases). Deletions cut 1 base from V and 10 bases from J, with 23 bases between. Germline V gene sequence: CDR1 SGHAT, CDR2 FQNNGV. The CDR3 is 17 amino acids. This chain's CDR3 is CASSLAVGIQGRGEQFF. CDR3 nucleotide sequence: TGTGCCAGCAGCTTAGCAGTGGGAATACAGGGTAGGGGCGAGCAGTTCTTC.

The chain employs TRBV5-4 and TRBJ1-2; 10 bases are shared with TRBD1. The CDR3 is 17 residues long. Germline values: CDR1 SGHNT, CDR2 YYREEE (reference sequence). The junction had 12 bases not matched to a gene; V was cut back by 3 bases and J by 4 bases. The CDR3 sequence: CASSSPPGQGFIYGYTF. The CDR3 nucleotides are TGTGCCAGCAGCTCCCCCCCGGGACAGGGGTTTATCTATGGCTACACCTTC. The variable domain in full, with the rest retrieved from reference TRBV5-4 and TRBJ1-2, is ETGVTQSPTHLIKTRGQQVTLRCSSQSGHNTVSWYQQALGQGPQFIFQYYREEENGRGNFPPRFSGLQFPNYSSELNVNALELDDSALYLCASSSPPGQGFIYGYTFGSGTRLTVV.

The chain combines TRBV6-6 with TRBJ2-7; 7 bases are a match to TRBD2. Germline CDR1 MNHNY, CDR2 SVGAGI (reference sequence). There are 16 residues in the CDR3. Trimming cost V 6 bases and J 2 bases; bases outside gene matches: 13. The CDR3 bases are TGTGCCAGCAGCCCCACGGCCGCGGGAGAGGCCTACGAGCAGTACTTC. Residues: CASSPTAAGEAYEQYF.

This clone came up a few times. The chain employs TRBV6-5 and TRBJ1-2; D unresolved. The ends were cut back, 7 bases at V and 7 bases at J, with 19 bases in the middle. In germline, CDR1 is MNHEY, CDR2 SVGAGI. This CDR3 contains 14 residues. The CDR3 DNA sequence: TGTGCCAGCATCCCCACTAGAAGGAAAGGTGGCTACACCTTC. This gives the protein CASIPTRRKGGYTF.

This clone has a handful of counts. The chain couples TRBV5-1 to TRBJ2-7; TRBD1 aligns across 7 bases. The V gene's germline CDR1 is SGHRS and CDR2 YFSETQ. The trim removed 0 bases at V and 5 bases at J, leaving 5 bases unmatched. This CDR3 has 14 amino acids. The CDR3, as DNA: TGCGCCAGCAGCTTGGTGACAGGGTGGGACGAGCAGTACTTC. It is translated as CASSLVTGWDEQYF.

J is TRBJ2-3 and V is TRBV25-1, with 7 positions matching TRBD2. The CDR3 is 15 residues long. CDR1 MGHDK and CDR2 SYGVNS come from the germline V gene. Trimming cost V 2 bases and J 1 base; bases outside gene matches: 3. The CDR3 nucleotides read TGTGCCAGCAGTGAAGCCCGGGGGGGCACAGATACGCAGTATTTT. Its translation is CASSEARGGTDTQYF.

V and J are TRBV7-8 and TRBJ1-2; TRBD1 matches 10 bases. CDR3 length equals 15 residues. Trimming removed 5 bases from V and 6 bases from J; junction bases left unmatched: 9. Germline CDR1 SGHVS, CDR2 FQNEAQ. In nucleotides, the CDR3 is TGTGCCAGCAGCCCGAGACAGGGGGCCCCAAATGGCTACACCTTC. Translating it yields CASSPRQGAPNGYTF.

V is TRBV7-2 and J is TRBJ1-4, with D possibly being TRBD1 (5 bases). V lost 2 bases and J lost 0, with 10 bases in between. Germline CDR1 SGHTA, CDR2 FQGNSA. This CDR3 contains 16 residues. The CDR3 nucleotides are TGTGCCAGCAGCTTATATGACAGTGCAACTAATGAAAAACTGTTTTTT. Protein product: CASSLYDSATNEKLFF. The full variable domain, rest sourced from reference TRBV7-2 and TRBJ1-4, is GAGVSQSPSNKVTEKGKDVELRCDPISGHTALYWYRQSLGQGLEFLIYFQGNSAPDKSGLPSDRFSAERTGGSVSTLTIQRTQQEDSAVYLCASSLYDSATNEKLFFGSGTQLSVL.

V usage is TRBV5-4 and J usage is TRBJ2-2; 9 nucleotides align to TRBD1. CDR1 and CDR2 from the germline V gene are SGHNT and YYREEE (reference sequence). The V segment lost 3 bases and the J segment 4 bases; nucleotides outside the gene matches: 4. The CDR3 extends over 15 amino acids. This CDR3 reads CASSWPTGGTGELFF. The CDR3 DNA reads TGTGCCAGCAGCTGGCCGACAGGGGGCACCGGGGAGCTGTTTTTT.